This T cell receptor beta chain stems from a study of T cell responses to AZD1222 COVID-19 vaccine. General study points: Samples come after the peak T cell response, not at day 14. Spike-specific TCRs gained breadth and depth after people received two AZD1222 doses.

Germline V gene sequence: CDR1 MNHEY, CDR2 SVGAGI. The length of the CDR3 is 14 residues. Trimming took 8 bases from V and 2 from J; bases not matched to a gene: 8. Second-dose groups at about 4 or about 12 weeks were pooled. Of note for this clone: Its specificity is not known.

Using immunoSEQ multiplex PCR, the repertoire was profiled, and TCRdb retains in-frame clones only, with some absent. This table has 150,000 to 250,000 clones, 91% appearing once. The chain employs TRBV6-5 and TRBJ1-1, with 7 bases fitting TRBD1. The clonotype was recovered from an adult who received the AZD1222 COVID-19 vaccine. The sample here was peripheral blood, taken 28 days after the second AZD1222 dose. CDR3 DNA: TGTGCCAGCGGACGCAGGGGGGGAAACACTGAAGCTTTCTTT. This gives the protein CASGRRGGNTEAFF.